This paragraph covers one TCR beta chain sequence. Its antigen is not known. Germline V lookup: CDR1 SGHTA, CDR2 FQGNSA. This CDR3 has 16 residues. Trimming stripped 2 bases from V and 0 bases from J, with 11 bases between. The source of the sample is a study of blood T cells in healthy people across ages. Whole-study findings and limits: The study lacked donor CMV status, which possibly confounded expanded clonotype changes. Long-lived donors carried more naive CD4+ cells and greater diversity than aged donors.

A second PCR, run for roughly 7 to 12 cycles, used a sample-barcoded 5' primer plus a J-beta primer mix. TCRdb fed the 5' RACE reads into MiXCR, producing one record per CDR3 protein. The table includes roughly 2 million distinct CDR3 sequences, less than 50% detected once. The V and J genes are TRBV7-2 and TRBJ1-5; the D gene is possibly TRBD1 (5 bases). Sequenced sample: blood. This clonotype was sampled from a woman in her thirties or forties in good health. CDR3 residues: CASSLWDPYSNQPQHF. CDR3 bases: TGTGCCAGCAGCTTATGGGACCCCTATAGCAATCAGCCCCAGCATTTT.